This entry is about one T cell receptor beta chain. The antigen is not known. The CDR3 consists of 14 residues. V lost 2 bases to trimming and J lost 3 bases, with 10 bases between them. From germline, CDR1 is PRHDT and CDR2 FYEKMQ (reference sequence). In the PCR, 60 Vbeta and 13 Jbeta primers were used. Clones were sequenced by immunoSEQ multiplex PCR, and TCRdb holds only the in-frame ones, with some missing. In total, the table holds more than 130,000 clones. This record belongs to a study of cytomegalovirus exposure and HLA in healthy donors. General study points: TCR beta sequences reportedly predicted most subjects' HLA-A and HLA-B alleles accurately.

This clonotype was sampled from a man between 35 and 55 years old in good health and CMV-seronegative. This sequence joins TRBV13 and TRBJ1-1; a weak D match, TRBD1 (6 bases). Sequencing input: PBMCs. The CDR3 DNA follows: TGTGCCAGCAGCTTAAGGGGGAGGGACACTGAAGCTTTCTTT. This sequence encodes CASSLRGRDTEAFF.